This T cell receptor beta chain was profiled in a study of shared clonotypes between healthy human individuals. Study results and limitations: Shared clonotypes: approximately 5% naive CD4, roughly 3.8% naive CD8, around 2.4% memory CD4, around 0.4% memory CD8.

The method was immunoSEQ multiplex PCR; TCRdb's version includes in-frame clones alone and lacks a portion of them. The top ten hold about 1.5% of the sample, which has about 980,000 clones, approximately 80% seen once. The donors, healthy adults who were HIV-negative, had experienced no recent acute infections or vaccinations. CDR1 and CDR2 from the germline V gene are MNHNS and SASEGT. The CDR3 runs to 14 residues. Comments on this clone: The antigen is not known. Relative to the germline gene, one junction end is altered; a read error may explain this.

The chain links TRBV6-1 to TRBJ1-6; D gene uncertain. The specimen sequenced was memory CD4+ T cells sorted from blood. The subset denotes: CD45RA-negative fraction. The TCR sequence derives from a man aged 18-30 years in good health. The CDR3 here is CASSEGFPNSPLHF. The DNA for the CDR3 is TGTGCCAGCAGCGAAGGGTTCCCTAATTCACCCCTCCACTTT.